The T cell receptor (beta chain) under discussion was sequenced for a study of T-cell reconstitution after alpha-beta-depleted transplantation in children. V gave up 8 bases and J gave up 7 bases, with 5 bases separating them. There are 9 residues in the CDR3. The germline CDR1 and CDR2 sequences are KGHDR and SFDVKD. During its preparation, the TCRbeta library received unique molecular identifiers. TCRdb recomputed calls from the PCR reads with MiXCR, one row per CDR3 protein. The sample shows approximately 240,000 distinct CDR3 sequences, about 9.2% of them seen only once. Source: PBMCs from the stem cell graft donor, taken from the stem cell graft. This TCR was recovered from a human donor who donated a stem cell graft to a child with acute lymphoblastic leukemia. The rearrangement joins TRBV24-1 to TRBJ2-7; no clear D gene. DNA of the CDR3: TGTGCCACCATTGAAGAGCAGTACTTC. Translation: CATIEEQYF.